Here is one TCR beta chain with its context. Its antigen is unknown. Base quality data are lacking; no much larger clone is found one base away. The collaborating institutions used their own protocols to collect whole blood in K2EDTA tubes. For TCRbeta analysis, collaborator samples were shipped as frozen whole blood, as isolated PBMCs, or as DNA extracted from either sample type. TCRbeta CDR3 regions were amplified from genomic DNA using the immunoSEQ Assay, a bias-controlled multiplex PCR. On the study's bioinformatics: The number of nucleated cells in each sample was estimated by amplification of reference gene primers within the assay. To quantify the absolute abundance of each unique TCRbeta CDR3 rearrangement, sequence reads were collapsed and filtered. For each sample, productive Simpson clonality was calculated as the square root of Simpson's diversity index over productive rearrangements. TCRdb holds this immuneACCESS table with in-frame rearrangements only. Some clones are missing; in checked studies, unresolved V genes explain under half, and the rest has no known cause. That table supplies the V and J calls and clone size; D and trimming were determined from the DNA. The sample has roughly 140,000 clones on record, roughly three quarters of them singletons. The ten largest clones add up to under 10% of the sample.

This record belongs to a study of blood T cell repertoires in COVID-19 (dated by TCRdb to the early 2020s). Describing the broader study: Samples from collaborators originated in the United States, Italy and Spain and spanned both the acute and convalescent phases of COVID-19. A de-identified subject ID, COVID-19 status, age in years and sex were almost always included in the sample metadata. Where HLA class I and class II types were available, the types were taken from metadata supplied by the sample provider, not from assay-based typing. Subjects who had been exposed to COVID-19, were actively infected with it, or had recovered from it provided the deeply sampled blood TCRbeta repertoires that made up the dataset. The material from the prospective study consisted of cDNA or gDNA derived from T cells, B-cell-depleted T cells, or PBMCs. The repertoires were made available in a free public database intended to serve as a resource for research on the immune response to SARS-CoV-2. The samples were drawn from the first 160 participants of the ongoing ImmuneRACE study and from roughly 1,300 subjects provided by 6 global collaborators. Study-wide findings and limitations: How much clinical and demographic metadata was included differed by source and by participant, and the metadata was provided uncurated.

The junction shows trimming of 9 bases on V and 3 bases on J, and the gene matches do not reach 13 bases of it. From its cysteine to its phenylalanine, the CDR3 spans 15 amino acids. CDR3 DNA only is kept here, 45 bases in frame from base 1. In the germline V gene (reference sequence), CDR1 corresponds to LNHDA and CDR2 to SQIVND. The sequence came from a man aged 50 to 59 with active or convalescent COVID-19. The V gene is TRBV19 and the J gene is TRBJ1-2; the junction holds 7 bases that match TRBD1. The sequenced sample was peripheral blood. The bases are TGTGCCAGCAATACAGGGGCTTATGTGGACTATGGCTACACCTTC. This translates into CASNTGAYVDYGYTF. Here the CDR3 is joined to the reference TRBV19 and TRBJ1-2 genes, and the full variable domain is: DGGITQSPKYLFRKEGQNVTLSCEQNLNHDAMYWYRQDPGQGLRLIYYSQIVNDFQKGDIAEGYSVSREKKESFPLTVTSAQKNPTAFYLCASNTGAYVDYGYTFGSGTRLTVV.